The 7 T cell receptor beta chains reported below all come from one sample, sequenced in a study of blood T cell repertoires in COVID-19. TCRdb keeps only in-frame clones here, not all; method: immunoSEQ multiplex PCR. In the table there are some 390,000 clones, around nine tenths of which are singletons. Sequencing was done on a sample of peripheral blood. These receptors all stem from a human donor in a cohort sampled during active COVID-19.

The rearrangement uses TRBV7-2 and TRBJ2-7; 8 bases align to TRBD2. Germline V CDR1 and CDR2: SGHTA, FQGNSA. V dropped 1 base and J dropped 2; count of bases not matched to a gene: 10. The CDR3 has 17 residues. The CDR3, as DNA: TGTGCCAGCAGCTTAGTCATAGCGGGGAGTTCTACCTACGAGCAGTACTTC. Translating it yields CASSLVIAGSSTYEQYF.

The chain couples TRBV6-1 to TRBJ2-5; possible D gene TRBD2, 6 bases. This CDR3 spans 16 amino acids. The V end lost 0 bases, the J end lost 0 bases, and 11 bases lay between the germline ends. Germline CDR1 and CDR2: MNHNS and SASEGT. Here the CDR3 reads CASSEAGLRYQETQYF. The CDR3 nucleotides read TGTGCCAGCAGTGAAGCGGGACTTCGGTACCAAGAGACCCAGTACTTC.

This clone appeared many times. This chain links TRBV7-6 with TRBJ2-1; TRBD2 agrees at 13 bases. This CDR3 is built from 17 residues. With 4 bases clipped from V and 9 bases from J, the junction kept 12 bases outside the gene matches. Germline V gene sequence: CDR1 SGHVS, CDR2 FNYEAQ. The chain's CDR3 is CASSSTTGLAGFGEQFF. CDR3 DNA: TGTGCCAGCAGCTCGACTACGGGACTAGCGGGGTTCGGTGAGCAGTTCTTC.

This chain connects TRBV4-1 to TRBJ1-1; weak D call: TRBD1 (6 bases). V was shortened by 0 bases and J by 5 bases, with 10 bases between the two germline ends. The CDR3 has 14 amino acids. CDR1 is MGHRA and CDR2 is YSYEKL in the germline V gene. The CDR3 DNA sequence: TGCGCCAGCAGCCAAGATGGCAGGGGTACTGAAGCTTTCTTT. This codes for CASSQDGRGTEAFF.

This clone has only one observation. The chain combines TRBV28 with TRBJ2-3, with 12 bases fitting TRBD2. The CDR3 covers 16 residues. Germline CDR1 is MDHEN and CDR2 is SYDVKM. The trim removed 3 bases at V and 5 bases at J, leaving 6 bases unmatched. CDR3 DNA sequence: TGTGCCAGCAGTTTTCTAGCGGGAGGGCCGGGAGATACGCAGTATTTT. As protein: CASSFLAGGPGDTQYF.

This rearrangement joins TRBV6-1 to TRBJ1-6; TRBD1 matches at 8 bases. J was trimmed by 9 bases and V by 2 bases; bases with no gene match: 3. CDR1 and CDR2 from the germline V gene are MNHNS and SASEGT. The CDR3 runs 14 residues. CDR3: CASSESGGSSPLHF. The CDR3 DNA sequence: TGTGCCAGCAGTGAATCAGGGGGCAGTTCACCCCTCCACTTT.

The rearrangement links TRBV5-1 to TRBJ2-1; TRBD2 matches 7 bases. The germline gives CDR1 SGHRS, CDR2 YFSETQ. V shed 4 bases, J shed 4 bases, and the junction held 11 bases outside the gene matches. This CDR3 spans 16 amino acids. CDR3 residues: CASSPGWEGLYNEQFF. As DNA, the CDR3 is TGCGCCAGCAGCCCTGGGTGGGAGGGCCTGTACAATGAGCAGTTCTTC.